These 4 T cell receptor beta chains were all obtained from the same sample, sequenced in a study of blood T cell repertoires in COVID-19 (dated by TCRdb to 2019 to 2021). The library came from the immunoSEQ multiplex PCR assay. Imported from immuneACCESS, the table was reduced by TCRdb to in-frame sequences with V and J called. These copies leave out some clones; in studies compared against another copy, an unresolved V gene accounts for under half, and the cause of the remainder is not known. The table for this sample lists about 240,000 clones; 65% to 90% of them were counted only once. About 4.8% of the sample goes to the ten largest clones. Sequencing was carried out using peripheral blood. These receptor sequences come from a woman aged 70-85 years with acute or convalescent COVID-19.

This chain connects TRBV5-6 to TRBJ2-7; a possible D gene is TRBD2 (6 bases). Trimming removed 1 base from V and 3 bases from J, with 8 bases in between. The CDR3 has 13 amino acids. Germline values: CDR1 SGHDT, CDR2 YYEEEE. The CDR3 DNA reads TGTGCCAGCAGCTTGCGGGAGTTCTACGAGCAGTACTTC. Its protein is CASSLREFYEQYF.

This chain connects TRBV11-2 to TRBJ2-5, with 10 bases matching TRBD2. This CDR3 comprises 16 residues. The germline CDR1 and CDR2 sequences are SGHAT and FQNNGV. V trimming: 5 bases; J trimming: 5 bases; junction bases outside the gene matches: 11. The CDR3: CASSPTVLAGVETQYF. The CDR3 DNA reads TGTGCCAGCAGCCCCACCGTGCTAGCGGGGGTTGAGACCCAGTACTTC.

This chain uses TRBV5-5 with TRBJ1-6; no firm D call. V gave up 0 bases and J gave up 2 bases, with 12 bases separating them. Looked up from germline, CDR1 is SGHKS and CDR2 is YYEKEE (reference sequence). This CDR3 has 17 amino acids. The DNA for the CDR3 is TGTGCCAGCAGCTTGGCCGGAGCTCCGGCCTATAATTCACCCCTCCACTTT. Translating it yields CASSLAGAPAYNSPLHF.

Regarding this clone: This sample also contains other DNA sequences that code for the same CDR3. The chain is built from TRBV9 and TRBJ2-1; TRBD2 agrees at 9 bases. J was trimmed by 4 bases and V by 0 bases; bases with no gene match: 5. Per the germline V gene, CDR1 is SGDLS and CDR2 is YYNGEE. The CDR3 is 16 residues long. The CDR3 loop reads CASSVAGGGAYNEQFF. CDR3 coding DNA: TGTGCCAGCAGCGTAGCGGGCGGGGGGGCTTACAATGAGCAGTTCTTC.